These 12 T cell receptor beta chains came from one sample sequenced in a study of shared clonotypes between healthy human individuals. Repertoires were generated with immunoSEQ multiplex PCR, while TCRdb's copy carries only in-frame clones and drops some. The sample holds some 2,100,000 clones, approximately 94% seen once. Sequencing was performed on naive CD4+ T cells sorted from blood. The subset is: CD45RA+ positively selected. The receptors were sampled from a man between 18 and 35 years old in good health.

J is TRBJ2-7 and V is TRBV2, with 8 nucleotides matching TRBD2. J was trimmed by 2 bases and V by 3 bases; bases with no gene match: 3. This CDR3 region has 14 residues. Germline lookup yields CDR1 SNHLY and CDR2 FYNNEI. In DNA, the CDR3 is TGTGCCAGCAGTGATCGACTAGCGCCCTACGAGCAGTACTTC. Translating gives CASSDRLAPYEQYF. Variable domain in full (rest from reference TRBV2 and TRBJ2-7): EPEVTQTPSHQVTQMGQEVILRCVPISNHLYFYWYRQILGQKVEFLVSFYNNEISEKSEIFDDQFSVERPDGSNFTLKIRSTKLEDSAMYFCASSDRLAPYEQYFGPGTRLTVT.

The chain couples TRBV28 to TRBJ1-2; D may be TRBD1 (5 bases). Germline V lookup: CDR1 MDHEN, CDR2 SYDVKM. V was cut by 6 bases and J by 4 bases, with 24 bases left in between. This CDR3 spans 17 amino acids. The CDR3 nucleotides read TGTGCCAGCAGCTCTCATGGGGCCTCTAACTCGGGCTATGGCTACACCTTC. This codes for CASSSHGASNSGYGYTF.

This chain links TRBV28 with TRBJ2-6, with 9 positions matching TRBD1. Germline-derived CDR1 and CDR2 are MDHEN and SYDVKM. After removal of 6 bases from V and 2 bases from J, the junction contained 8 bases not matched to a gene. The CDR3 spans 17 residues. The CDR3 loop is CASRAGTGTTGANVLTF. For the CDR3, the DNA is TGTGCCAGCAGGGCCGGGACAGGGACCACTGGGGCCAACGTCCTGACTTTC.

This clone was seen once. DNA of the CDR3: TGTGCCAGCAGCGAGAGGGGTCGGAATGAAAAACTGTTTTTT. Translated, it gives CASSERGRNEKLFF. The V call is TRBV9, the J call TRBJ1-4; the D gene is possibly TRBD1 (5 bases). V lost 3 bases and J 5 bases, leaving 11 bases between the germline ends. This CDR3 comprises 14 residues. Germline V lookup: CDR1 SGDLS, CDR2 YYNGEE.

Of note for this clone: The same CDR3 arises from other DNA sequences in this sample as well. The V call is TRBV18, the J call TRBJ1-5, with D maybe TRBD1 (5 bases). CDR3 length equals 14 residues. Trimming cost V 3 bases and J 5 bases, with 11 bases left between them. Germline V gives CDR1 KGHSH, CDR2 LQKENI. CDR3 region: CASSPLGGDQPQHF. The CDR3 DNA sequence: TGTGCCAGCTCACCGTTAGGAGGGGATCAGCCCCAGCATTTT.

V gene TRBV7-9 combines with J gene TRBJ1-1; 9 nucleotides align to TRBD1. Germline-derived CDR1 and CDR2 are SEHNR and FQNEAQ (reference sequence). Trimming removed 0 bases from V and 4 bases from J; junction bases left unmatched: 3. The CDR3 has 15 residues. CDR3 nucleotides: TGTGCCAGCAGCTTAGCGTTGGACAGGGGCACTGAAGCTTTCTTT. It yields the protein CASSLALDRGTEAFF.

The gene calls are TRBV18 and TRBJ1-5; 12 positions agree with TRBD1. The CDR3 is made up of 17 amino acids. The V and J ends lost 3 bases and 2 bases, in that order; junction bases with no gene match: 5. Germline-derived CDR1 and CDR2 are KGHSH and LQKENI. CDR3 sequence reads: CASSPGQGAWGNQPQHF. CDR3 DNA sequence: TGTGCCAGCTCACCGGGACAGGGGGCATGGGGCAATCAGCCCCAGCATTTT.

A remark on this clone: Other nucleotide sequences from this sample produce the same CDR3. This chain joins TRBV10-3 and TRBJ2-1, with 7 bases aligning to TRBD2. The CDR3 is 12 residues long. Trimming removed 5 bases from V and 10 bases from J; junction bases left unmatched: 5. In germline, CDR1 is ENHRY, CDR2 SYGVKD. The CDR3 DNA sequence: TGTGCCATCAGTCCCCGGGGGGACGAGCAGTTCTTC. Protein product: CAISPRGDEQFF.

This chain's CDR3 is CASSLDSIYNSPLHF. DNA of the CDR3: TGTGCCAGCAGCTTAGACAGCATTTATAATTCACCCCTCCACTTT. The chain has TRBV7-8 and TRBJ1-6; D is unclear. Germline CDR1 SGHVS, CDR2 FQNEAQ. The ends were cut back, 1 base at V and 4 bases at J, with 8 bases in the middle. The CDR3 length is 15 residues.

The chain uses TRBV5-8 and TRBJ1-5, with D tentatively TRBD1 (6 bases). CDR1 and CDR2 from the germline V gene are SGHTS and YDEGEE. The CDR3 consists of 15 residues. With 4 bases removed from V and 7 bases from J, the gap between germline ends came to 18 bases. The CDR3 bases are TGTGCCAGCAGCCCCAGCAGGGGAACGGGACAGCCCCAGCATTTT. Translation gives CASSPSRGTGQPQHF.

The chain carries TRBV7-2 and TRBJ2-5, with TRBD2 matching over 12 bases. The CDR3 contains 18 residues. Germline V lookup: CDR1 SGHTA, CDR2 FQGNSA. The V gene end was trimmed by 1 base and the J gene end by 0 bases; junction bases not matched to a gene: 6. The CDR3 DNA is TGTGCCAGCAGCTTAGGACTAGCGGGGGTGATGTACCAAGAGACCCAGTACTTC. The encoded protein is CASSLGLAGVMYQETQYF.

The genes are TRBV11-2 and TRBJ2-1, with 8 bases aligning to TRBD1. CDR3 length equals 14 residues. Germline CDR1 SGHAT, CDR2 FQNNGV. The V segment lost 4 bases and the J segment 6 bases; nucleotides outside the gene matches: 5. In DNA form, the CDR3 reads TGTGCCAGCAGCTCCAGGGGGCTCCGCAATGAGCAGTTCTTC. It specifies CASSSRGLRNEQFF.